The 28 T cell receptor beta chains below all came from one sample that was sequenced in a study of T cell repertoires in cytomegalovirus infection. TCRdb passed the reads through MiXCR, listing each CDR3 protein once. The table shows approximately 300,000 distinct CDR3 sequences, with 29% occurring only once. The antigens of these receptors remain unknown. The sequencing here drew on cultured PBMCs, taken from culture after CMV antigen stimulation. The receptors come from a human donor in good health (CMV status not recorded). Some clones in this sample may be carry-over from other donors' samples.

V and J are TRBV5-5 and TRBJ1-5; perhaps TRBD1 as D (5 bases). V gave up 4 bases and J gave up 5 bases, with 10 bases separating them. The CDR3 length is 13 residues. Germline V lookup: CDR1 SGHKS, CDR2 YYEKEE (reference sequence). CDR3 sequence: CASSMDTYQPQHF. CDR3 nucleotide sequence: TGTGCCAGCAGCATGGACACCTATCAGCCCCAGCATTTT.

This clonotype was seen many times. CDR3: CASSLRAASRNTEAFF. CDR3 in DNA: TGTGCCAGCAGCTTAAGGGCGGCCTCACGGAACACTGAAGCTTTCTTT. The chain is built from TRBV7-9 and TRBJ1-1; D unclear. Per germline, CDR1 SEHNR and CDR2 FQNEAQ (reference sequence). The V end was cut by 2 bases, the J end by 1 base, with 14 bases between. The CDR3 length is 16 residues.

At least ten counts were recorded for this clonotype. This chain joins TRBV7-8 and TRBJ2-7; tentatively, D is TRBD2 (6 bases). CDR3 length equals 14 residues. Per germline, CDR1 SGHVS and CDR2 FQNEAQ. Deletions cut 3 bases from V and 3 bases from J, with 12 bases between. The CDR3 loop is CASSFSGGGYEQYF. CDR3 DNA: TGTGCCAGCAGCTTTAGCGGTGGGGGCTACGAGCAGTACTTC.

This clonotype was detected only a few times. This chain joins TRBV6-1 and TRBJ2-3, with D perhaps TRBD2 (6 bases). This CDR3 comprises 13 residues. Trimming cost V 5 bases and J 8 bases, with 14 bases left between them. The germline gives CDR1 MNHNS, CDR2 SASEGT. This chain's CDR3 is CASSPSSVGTQYF. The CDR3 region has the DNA TGTGCCAGCAGTCCCTCTAGCGTCGGTACGCAGTATTTT.

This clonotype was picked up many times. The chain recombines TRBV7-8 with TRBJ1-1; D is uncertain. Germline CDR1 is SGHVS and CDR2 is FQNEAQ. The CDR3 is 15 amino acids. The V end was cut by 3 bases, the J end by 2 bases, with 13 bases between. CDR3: CASSFLSSGNTEAFF. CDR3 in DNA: TGTGCCAGCAGCTTTTTATCGTCAGGAAACACTGAAGCTTTCTTT.

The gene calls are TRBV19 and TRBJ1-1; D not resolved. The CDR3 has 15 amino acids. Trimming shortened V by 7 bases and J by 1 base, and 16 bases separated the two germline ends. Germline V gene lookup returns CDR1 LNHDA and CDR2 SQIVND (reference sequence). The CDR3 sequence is CASKGNRAGNTEAFF. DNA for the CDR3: TGTGCCAGTAAGGGAAACCGAGCGGGGAACACTGAAGCTTTCTTT.

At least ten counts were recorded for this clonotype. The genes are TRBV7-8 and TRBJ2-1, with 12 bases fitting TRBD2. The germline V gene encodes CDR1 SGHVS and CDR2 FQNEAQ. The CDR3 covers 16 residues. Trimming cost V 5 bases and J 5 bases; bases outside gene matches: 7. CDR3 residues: CASSLRLAGVNNEQFF. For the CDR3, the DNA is TGTGCCAGCAGCCTAAGACTAGCGGGGGTAAACAATGAGCAGTTCTTC.

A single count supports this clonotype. The CDR3 DNA is TGTGCCAGCAGCCCTACTAGCGGGAGATCGATAGTGGATACGCAGTATTTT. This translates into CASSPTSGRSIVDTQYF. This chain uses TRBV7-3 with TRBJ2-3; 11 nucleotides agree with TRBD2. The length of the CDR3 is 17 residues. Germline values: CDR1 SGHTA, CDR2 FQGTGA. V shed 5 bases and J 6 bases; nucleotides not matched to a gene: 13.

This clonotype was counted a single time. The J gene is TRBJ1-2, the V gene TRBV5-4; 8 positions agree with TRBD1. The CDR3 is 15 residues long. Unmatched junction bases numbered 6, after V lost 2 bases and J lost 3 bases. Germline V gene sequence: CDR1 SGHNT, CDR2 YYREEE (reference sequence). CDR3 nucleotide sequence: TGTGCCAGCAGCTTAACGCAGGGGGCGGACTATGGCTACACCTTC. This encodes CASSLTQGADYGYTF.

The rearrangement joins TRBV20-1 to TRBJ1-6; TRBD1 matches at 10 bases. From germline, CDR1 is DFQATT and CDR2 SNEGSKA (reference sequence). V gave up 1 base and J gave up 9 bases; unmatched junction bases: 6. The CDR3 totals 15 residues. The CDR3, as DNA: TGCAGTGCTAGAGTAGGGACAGGGGTCGGTTCACCCCTCCACTTT. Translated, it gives CSARVGTGVGSPLHF.

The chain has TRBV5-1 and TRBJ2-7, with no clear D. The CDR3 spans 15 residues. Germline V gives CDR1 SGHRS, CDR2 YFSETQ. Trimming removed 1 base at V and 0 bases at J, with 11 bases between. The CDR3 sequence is CASSLIASSSYEQYF. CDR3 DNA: TGCGCCAGCAGCTTGATCGCGAGTAGCTCCTACGAGCAGTACTTC. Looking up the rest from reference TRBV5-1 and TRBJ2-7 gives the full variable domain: KAGVTQTPRYLIKTRGQQVTLSCSPISGHRSVSWYQQTPGQGLQFLFEYFSETQRNKGNFPGRFSGRQFSNSRSEMNVSTLELGDSALYLCASSLIASSSYEQYFGPGTRLTVT.

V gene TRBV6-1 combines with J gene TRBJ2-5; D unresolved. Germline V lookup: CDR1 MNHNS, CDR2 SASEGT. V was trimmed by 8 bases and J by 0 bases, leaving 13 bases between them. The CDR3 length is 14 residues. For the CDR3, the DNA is TGTGCCAGCCGGATTTACAGATACCAAGAGACCCAGTACTTC. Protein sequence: CASRIYRYQETQYF.

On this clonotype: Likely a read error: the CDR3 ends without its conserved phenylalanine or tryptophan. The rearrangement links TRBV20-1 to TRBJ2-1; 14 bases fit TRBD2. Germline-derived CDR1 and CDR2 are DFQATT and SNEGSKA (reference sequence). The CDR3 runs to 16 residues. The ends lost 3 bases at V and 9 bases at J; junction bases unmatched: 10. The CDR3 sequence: CSASVRLAGGPGEQFL. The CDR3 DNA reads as TGCAGTGCTAGCGTTCGACTAGCGGGAGGGCCCGGTGAGCAGTTCCTC.

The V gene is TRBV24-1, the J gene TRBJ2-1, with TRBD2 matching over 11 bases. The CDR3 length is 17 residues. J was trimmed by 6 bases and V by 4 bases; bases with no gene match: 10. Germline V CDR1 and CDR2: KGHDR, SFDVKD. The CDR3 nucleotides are TGTGCCACCAGTGAAGTTACAGGGCTAGCGGGGGGCAATGAGCAGTTCTTC. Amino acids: CATSEVTGLAGGNEQFF.

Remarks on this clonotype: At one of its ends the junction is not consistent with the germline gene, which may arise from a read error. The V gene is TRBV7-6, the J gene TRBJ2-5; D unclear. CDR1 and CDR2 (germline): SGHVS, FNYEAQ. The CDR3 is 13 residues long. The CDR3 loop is CASSLKVGETQYF. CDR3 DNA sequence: TGTGCTAGCAGCTTAAAGGTGGGGGAGACCCAGTACTTC.

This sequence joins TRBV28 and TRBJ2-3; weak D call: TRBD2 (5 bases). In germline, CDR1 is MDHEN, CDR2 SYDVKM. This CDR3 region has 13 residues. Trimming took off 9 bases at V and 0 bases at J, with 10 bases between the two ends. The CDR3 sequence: CASSGNSTDTQYF. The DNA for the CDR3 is TGTGCCAGTTCGGGGAATAGCACAGATACGCAGTATTTT.

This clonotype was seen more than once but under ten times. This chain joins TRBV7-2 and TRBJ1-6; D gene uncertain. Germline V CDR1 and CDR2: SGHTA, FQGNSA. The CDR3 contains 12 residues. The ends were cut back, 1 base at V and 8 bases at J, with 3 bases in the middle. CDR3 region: CASSLDYSPLHF. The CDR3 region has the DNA TGTGCCAGCAGCTTAGATTATTCACCCCTCCACTTT.

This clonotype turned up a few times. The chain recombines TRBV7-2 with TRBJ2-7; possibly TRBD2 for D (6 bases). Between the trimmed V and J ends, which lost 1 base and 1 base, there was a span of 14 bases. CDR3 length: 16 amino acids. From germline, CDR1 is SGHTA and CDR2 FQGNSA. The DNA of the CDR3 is TGTGCCAGCAGCTTAGTGGGAGGCGGGTCATCCTACGAGCAGTACTTC. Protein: CASSLVGGGSSYEQYF.

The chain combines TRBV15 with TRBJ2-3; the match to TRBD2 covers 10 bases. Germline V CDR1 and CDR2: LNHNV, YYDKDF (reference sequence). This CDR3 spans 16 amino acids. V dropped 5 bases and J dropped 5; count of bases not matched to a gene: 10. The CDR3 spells CATSSRAGGRRDTQYF. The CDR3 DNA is TGTGCCACCAGCTCCCGAGCGGGGGGGCGCCGAGATACGCAGTATTTT.

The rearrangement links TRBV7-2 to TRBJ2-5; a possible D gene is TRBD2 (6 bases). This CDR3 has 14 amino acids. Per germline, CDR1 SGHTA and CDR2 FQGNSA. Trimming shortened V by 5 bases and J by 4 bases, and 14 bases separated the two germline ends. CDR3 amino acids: CASSHGTSRETQYF. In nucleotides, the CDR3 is TGTGCCAGCAGCCACGGGACTTCCAGAGAGACCCAGTACTTC. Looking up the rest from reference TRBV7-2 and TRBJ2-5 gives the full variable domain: GAGVSQSPSNKVTEKGKDVELRCDPISGHTALYWYRQSLGQGLEFLIYFQGNSAPDKSGLPSDRFSAERTGGSVSTLTIQRTQQEDSAVYLCASSHGTSRETQYFGPGTRLLVL.

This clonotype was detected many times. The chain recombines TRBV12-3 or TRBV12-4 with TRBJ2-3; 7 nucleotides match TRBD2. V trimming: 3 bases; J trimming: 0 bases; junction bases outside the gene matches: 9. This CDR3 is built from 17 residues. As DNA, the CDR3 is TGTGCCAGCAGTTTCCGAAGAGCGGGGACTAGCACAGATACGCAGTATTTT. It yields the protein CASSFRRAGTSTDTQYF.

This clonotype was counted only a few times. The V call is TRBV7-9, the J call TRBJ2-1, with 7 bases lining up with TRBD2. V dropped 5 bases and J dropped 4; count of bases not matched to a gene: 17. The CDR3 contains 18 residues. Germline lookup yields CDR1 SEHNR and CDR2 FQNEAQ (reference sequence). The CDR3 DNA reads TGTGCCAGCAGCCCGGGGACTAAGGGAGGGGCCTCGTACAATGAGCAGTTCTTC. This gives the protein CASSPGTKGGASYNEQFF. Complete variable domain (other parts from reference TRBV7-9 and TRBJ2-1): DTGVSQNPRHKITKRGQNVTFRCDPISEHNRLYWYRQTLGQGPEFLTYFQNEAQLEKSRLLSDRFSAERPKGSFSTLEIQRTEQGDSAMYLCASSPGTKGGASYNEQFFGPGTRLTVL.

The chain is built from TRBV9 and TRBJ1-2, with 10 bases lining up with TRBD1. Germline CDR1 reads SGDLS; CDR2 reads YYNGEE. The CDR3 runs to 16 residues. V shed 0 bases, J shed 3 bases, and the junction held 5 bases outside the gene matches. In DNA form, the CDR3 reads TGTGCCAGCAGCGTAGTTCCGACAGGGGGCCACTATGGCTACACCTTC. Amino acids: CASSVVPTGGHYGYTF. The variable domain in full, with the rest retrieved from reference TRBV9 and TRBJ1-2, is DSGVTQTPKHLITATGQRVTLRCSPRSGDLSVYWYQQSLDQGLQFLIQYYNGEERAKGNILERFSAQQFPDLHSELNLSSLELGDSALYFCASSVVPTGGHYGYTFGSGTRLTVV.

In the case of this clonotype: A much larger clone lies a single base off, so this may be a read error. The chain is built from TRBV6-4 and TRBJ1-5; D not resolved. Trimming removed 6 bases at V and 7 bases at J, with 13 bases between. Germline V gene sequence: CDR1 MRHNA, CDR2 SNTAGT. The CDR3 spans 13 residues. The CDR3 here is CASSRRLEQPQHF. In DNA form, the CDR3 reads TGTGCCAGCAGCCGTAGACTCGAGCAGCCCCAGCATTTT.

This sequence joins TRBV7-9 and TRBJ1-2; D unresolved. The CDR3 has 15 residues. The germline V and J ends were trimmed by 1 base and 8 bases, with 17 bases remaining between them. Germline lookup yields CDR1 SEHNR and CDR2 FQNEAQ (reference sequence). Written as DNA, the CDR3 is TGTGCCAGCAGCTTAGGAAGAGCAGTAGGGTACGGCTACACCTTC. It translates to CASSLGRAVGYGYTF.

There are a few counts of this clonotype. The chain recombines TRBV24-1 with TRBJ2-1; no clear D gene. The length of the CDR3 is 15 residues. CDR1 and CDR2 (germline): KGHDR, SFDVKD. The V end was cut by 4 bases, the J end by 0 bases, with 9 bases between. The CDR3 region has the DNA TGTGCCACCAGTGACCTCAGGAGCTCCTACAATGAGCAGTTCTTC. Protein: CATSDLRSSYNEQFF.

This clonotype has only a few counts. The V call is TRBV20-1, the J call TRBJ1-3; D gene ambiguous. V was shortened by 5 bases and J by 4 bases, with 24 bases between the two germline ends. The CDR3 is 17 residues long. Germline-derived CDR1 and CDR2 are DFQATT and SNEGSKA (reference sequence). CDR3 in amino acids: CSAYPLGGGQLGNTIYF. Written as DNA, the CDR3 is TGCAGTGCTTACCCCTTGGGTGGCGGGCAGCTGGGAAACACCATATATTTT.

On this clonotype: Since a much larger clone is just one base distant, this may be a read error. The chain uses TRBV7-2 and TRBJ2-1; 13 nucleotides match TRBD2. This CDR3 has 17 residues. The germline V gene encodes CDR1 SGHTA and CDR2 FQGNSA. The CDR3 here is CASSLAWTSGSGGEQIF. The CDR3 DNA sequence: TGTGCCAGCAGCCTCGCCTGGACTAGCGGGAGCGGGGGTGAGCAGATCTTC.